This TCR beta chain was retrieved from a study of blood T cell repertoires in COVID-19. Study-wide background: Acute-phase and convalescent COVID-19 samples originated in the United States, Italy and Spain. PBMCs, B-cell-depleted T cells, or T cells provided the cDNA or gDNA that made up the material.

CDR1 is ENHRY and CDR2 is SYGVKD in the germline V gene. CDR3 size: 15 residues. V gave up 5 bases and J gave up 1 base; unmatched junction bases: 4. Followed longitudinally, the Seattle patients had been enrolled during active infection. Authors' methods: Using reference gene primer amplification, nucleated cell counts were estimated. The table came from immunoSEQ multiplex PCR; TCRdb's copy has only in-frame clones and leaves some out. D and trimming come from the DNA, and the V and J calls and clone size come from that table. The sample shows over 60,000 clones, 65% to 85% of them seen only once. This TCR was recovered from a man between 60 and 75 years old with COVID-19, enrolled during active disease. This chain connects TRBV10-3 to TRBJ2-1; TRBD1 matches 8 bases. Sample: peripheral blood. CDR3 sequence (DNA): TGTGCCATCAGTCCGGGACAGGAATCCTACAATGAGCAGTTCTTC. This codes for CAISPGQESYNEQFF.